The clone carrying this T cell receptor (beta chain) has a handful of counts. Time point reported: sample taken at primary tumor resection. TCRdb reanalysed the 5' RACE reads using MiXCR and keeps one entry per CDR3 protein. The data contain 90,000 to 95,000 distinct CDR3 sequences, roughly 12% of them singletons. Germline values: CDR1 SGHTA, CDR2 FQGNSA. The CDR3 covers 16 residues. Trimming took 5 bases from V and 5 from J, leaving 18 bases between them. The data were taken from a study of spatial heterogeneity in lung cancer. This sample comprised PBMCs, obtained at surgery. The chain joins TRBV7-2 to TRBJ2-2; D tentatively fits TRBD1 or TRBD2 (6 bases each). This receptor was identified in a male donor with early-stage non-small cell lung cancer. CDR3: CASSMTGGLETGELFF. The CDR3 DNA reads TGTGCCAGCAGCATGACAGGAGGGCTGGAGACCGGGGAGCTGTTTTTT.